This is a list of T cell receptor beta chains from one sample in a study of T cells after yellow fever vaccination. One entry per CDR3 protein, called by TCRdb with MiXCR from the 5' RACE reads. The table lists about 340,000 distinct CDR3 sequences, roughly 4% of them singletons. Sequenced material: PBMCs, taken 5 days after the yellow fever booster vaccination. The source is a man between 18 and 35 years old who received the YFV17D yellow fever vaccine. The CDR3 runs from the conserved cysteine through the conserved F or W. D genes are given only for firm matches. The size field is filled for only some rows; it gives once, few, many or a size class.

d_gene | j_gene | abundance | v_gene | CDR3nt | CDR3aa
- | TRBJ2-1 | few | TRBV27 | TGTGCCAGCAGTCCCACAGTTGGGATAGCCTACAATGAGCAGTTCTTC | CASSPTVGIAYNEQFF
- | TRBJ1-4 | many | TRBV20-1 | TGCAGTGCTAGAGAGGACGGATTCAATGAAAAACTGTTTTTT | CSAREDGFNEKLFF
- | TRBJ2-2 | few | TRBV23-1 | TGCGCCAGCAGTCAATCTGAAGGCAGGGTCCCCGGGGAGCTGTTTTTT | CASSQSEGRVPGELFF
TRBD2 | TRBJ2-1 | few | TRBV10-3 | TGTGCCATCAGTGACGGCGGGGGGCTATACAATGAGCAGTTCTTC | CAISDGGGLYNEQFF
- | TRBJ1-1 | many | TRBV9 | TGTGCCAGCAGCGTAGACAGGGTGAACACTGAAGCTTTCTTT | CASSVDRVNTEAFF
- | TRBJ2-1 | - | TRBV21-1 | TGTGCCAGCAGCAAAGGGGGGGATCCTCTCAATGAGCAGTTCTTC | CASSKGGDPLNEQFF
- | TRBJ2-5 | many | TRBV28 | TGTGCCTGTAAGGCGGGTTCCCAAGAGACCCAGTACTTC | CACKAGSQETQYF
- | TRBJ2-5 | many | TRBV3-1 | TGTGCCAGCAGCGGGGGTCTGGTGGAGACCCAGTACTTC | CASSGGLVETQYF
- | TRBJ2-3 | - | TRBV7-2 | TGTGCCAGCAGCTTAGGGGGTCGGGGGATGGCAGATACGCAGTATTTT | CASSLGGRGMADTQYF
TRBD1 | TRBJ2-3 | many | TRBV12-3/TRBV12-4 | TGTGCCAGCACCCCCCGGGGCAGGGGGCAAGATACGCAGTATTTT | CASTPRGRGQDTQYF
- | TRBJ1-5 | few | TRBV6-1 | TGTGCCAGTTCTAGCCAGCCCGGGGTTAGCAATCAGCCCCAGCATTTT | CASSSQPGVSNQPQHF
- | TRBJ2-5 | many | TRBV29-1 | TGCAGCGTTGAAGATCTCCCCACAACCATCCAAGAGACCCAGTACTTC | CSVEDLPTTIQETQYF
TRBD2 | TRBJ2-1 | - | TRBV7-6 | TGTGCCAGCAGCCAATCTAGCGGGGGGCCGTACAATGAGCAGTTCTTC | CASSQSSGGPYNEQFF
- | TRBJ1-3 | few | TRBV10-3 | TGTGCCATCATCCCAGGGGCTGGAAACACCATATATTTT | CAIIPGAGNTIYF
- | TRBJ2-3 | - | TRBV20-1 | TGCAGTGCTGAACTTCGGGACCACGTCCCAGATACGCAGTATTTT | CSAELRDHVPDTQYF
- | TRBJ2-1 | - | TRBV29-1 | TGCAGCGTTGAATCTAGCCTCATCTATGAGCAGTTCTTC | CSVESSLIYEQFF
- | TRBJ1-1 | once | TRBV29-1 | TGCAGCGTTGAAGGGAGAGCCAACACTGAAGCTTTCTTT | CSVEGRANTEAFF
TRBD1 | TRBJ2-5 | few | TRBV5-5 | TGTGCCAGCAGCCCCCCGGTGACAGGGACGGGGAATTTGGAGACCCAGTACTTC | CASSPPVTGTGNLETQYF
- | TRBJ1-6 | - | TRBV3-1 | TGTGCCAGCAGCCAAGCTAATCGGGGATCACCCCTCCACTTT | CASSQANRGSPLHF
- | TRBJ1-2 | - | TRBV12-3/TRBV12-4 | TGTGCCAGCAGCCCCCCTATGATCTCCATCTATGGCTACACCTTC | CASSPPMISIYGYTF
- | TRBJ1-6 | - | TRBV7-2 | TGTGCCAGCAGCGCAGGGGTTGGGTATAATTCACCCCTCCACTTT | CASSAGVGYNSPLHF
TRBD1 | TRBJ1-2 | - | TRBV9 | TGTGCCAGCAGCGCGGGACAGGGCTACACCTTC | CASSAGQGYTF